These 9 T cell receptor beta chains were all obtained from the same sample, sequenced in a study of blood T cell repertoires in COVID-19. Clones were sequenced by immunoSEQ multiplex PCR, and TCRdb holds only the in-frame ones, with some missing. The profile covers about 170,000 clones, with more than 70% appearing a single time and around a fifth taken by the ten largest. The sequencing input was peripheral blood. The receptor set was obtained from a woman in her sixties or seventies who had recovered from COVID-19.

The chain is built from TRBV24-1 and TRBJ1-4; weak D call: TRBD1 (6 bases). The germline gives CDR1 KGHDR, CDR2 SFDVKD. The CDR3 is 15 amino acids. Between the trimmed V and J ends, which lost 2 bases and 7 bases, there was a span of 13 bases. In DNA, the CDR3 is TGTGCCACCAGTGATTCGCAGGGGTATGGTGAAAAACTGTTTTTT. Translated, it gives CATSDSQGYGEKLFF.

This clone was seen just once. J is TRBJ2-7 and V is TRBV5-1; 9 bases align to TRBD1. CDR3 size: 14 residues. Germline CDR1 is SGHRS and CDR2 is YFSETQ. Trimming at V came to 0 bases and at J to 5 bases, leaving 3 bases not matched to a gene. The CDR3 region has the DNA TGCGCCAGCAGCTTGGGACAGGGGGTCCACGAGCAGTACTTC. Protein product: CASSLGQGVHEQYF.

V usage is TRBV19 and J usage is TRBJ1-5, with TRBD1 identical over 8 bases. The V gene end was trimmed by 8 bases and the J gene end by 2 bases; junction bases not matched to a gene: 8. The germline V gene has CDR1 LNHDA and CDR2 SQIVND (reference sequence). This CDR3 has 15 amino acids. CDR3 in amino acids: CASGPQGAGNQPQHF. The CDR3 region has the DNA TGTGCCAGTGGACCCCAGGGGGCCGGCAATCAGCCCCAGCATTTT.

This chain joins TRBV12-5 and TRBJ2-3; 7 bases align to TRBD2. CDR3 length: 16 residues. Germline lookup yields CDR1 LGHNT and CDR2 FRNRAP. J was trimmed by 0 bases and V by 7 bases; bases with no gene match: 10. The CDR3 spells CASAPGASGSTDTQYF. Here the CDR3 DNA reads TGTGCTAGTGCCCCTGGGGCTAGCGGAAGCACAGATACGCAGTATTTT.

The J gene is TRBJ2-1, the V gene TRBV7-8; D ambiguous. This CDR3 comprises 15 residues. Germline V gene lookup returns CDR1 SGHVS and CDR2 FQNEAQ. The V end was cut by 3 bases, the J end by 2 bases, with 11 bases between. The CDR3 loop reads CASSLSTKTYNEQFF. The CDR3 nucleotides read TGTGCCAGCAGCTTGTCTACTAAGACCTACAATGAGCAGTTCTTC.

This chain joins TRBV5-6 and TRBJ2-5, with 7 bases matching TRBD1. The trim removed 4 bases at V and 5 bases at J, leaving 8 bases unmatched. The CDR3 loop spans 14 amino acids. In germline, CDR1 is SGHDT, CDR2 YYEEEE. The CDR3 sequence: CASSLQQGFETQYF. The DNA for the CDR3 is TGTGCCAGCAGCCTTCAACAGGGGTTTGAGACCCAGTACTTC.

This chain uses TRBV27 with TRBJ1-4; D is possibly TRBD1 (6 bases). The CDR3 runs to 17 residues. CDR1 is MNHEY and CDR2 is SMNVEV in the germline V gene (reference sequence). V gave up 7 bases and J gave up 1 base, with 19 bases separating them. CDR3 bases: TGTGCCAGCACCAAATGGGGGGGGCCCCAAACTAATGAAAAACTGTTTTTT. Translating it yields CASTKWGGPQTNEKLFF.

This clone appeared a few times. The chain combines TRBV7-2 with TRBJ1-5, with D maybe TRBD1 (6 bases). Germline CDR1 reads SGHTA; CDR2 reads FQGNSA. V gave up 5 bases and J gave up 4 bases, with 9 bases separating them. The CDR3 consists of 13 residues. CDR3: CASSVQGNQPQHF. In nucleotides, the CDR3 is TGTGCCAGCAGCGTTCAGGGGAATCAGCCCCAGCATTTT. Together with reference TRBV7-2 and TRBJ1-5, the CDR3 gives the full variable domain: GAGVSQSPSNKVTEKGKDVELRCDPISGHTALYWYRQSLGQGLEFLIYFQGNSAPDKSGLPSDRFSAERTGGSVSTLTIQRTQQEDSAVYLCASSVQGNQPQHFGDGTRLSIL.

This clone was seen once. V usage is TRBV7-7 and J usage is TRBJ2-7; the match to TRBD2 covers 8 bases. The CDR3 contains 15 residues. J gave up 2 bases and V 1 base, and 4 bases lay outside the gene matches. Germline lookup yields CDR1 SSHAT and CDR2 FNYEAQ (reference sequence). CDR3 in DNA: TGTGCCAGCAGCTTAGGTCCAGCGGGAGCCTACGAGCAGTACTTC. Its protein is CASSLGPAGAYEQYF.